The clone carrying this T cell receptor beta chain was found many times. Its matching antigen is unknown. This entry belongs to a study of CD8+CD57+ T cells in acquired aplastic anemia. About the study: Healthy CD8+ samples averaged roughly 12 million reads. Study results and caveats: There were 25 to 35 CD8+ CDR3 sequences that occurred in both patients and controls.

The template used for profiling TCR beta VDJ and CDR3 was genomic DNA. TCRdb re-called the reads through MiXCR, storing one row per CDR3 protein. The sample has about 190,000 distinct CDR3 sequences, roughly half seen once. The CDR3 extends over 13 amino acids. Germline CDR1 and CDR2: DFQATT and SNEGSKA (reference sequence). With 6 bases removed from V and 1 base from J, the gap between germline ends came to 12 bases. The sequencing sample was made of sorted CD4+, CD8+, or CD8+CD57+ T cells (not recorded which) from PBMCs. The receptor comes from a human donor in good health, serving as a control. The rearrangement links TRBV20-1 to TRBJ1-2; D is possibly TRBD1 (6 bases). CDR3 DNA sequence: TGCAGTGCAGTACAGGGAAGTAACTATGGCTACACCTTC. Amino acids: CSAVQGSNYGYTF.